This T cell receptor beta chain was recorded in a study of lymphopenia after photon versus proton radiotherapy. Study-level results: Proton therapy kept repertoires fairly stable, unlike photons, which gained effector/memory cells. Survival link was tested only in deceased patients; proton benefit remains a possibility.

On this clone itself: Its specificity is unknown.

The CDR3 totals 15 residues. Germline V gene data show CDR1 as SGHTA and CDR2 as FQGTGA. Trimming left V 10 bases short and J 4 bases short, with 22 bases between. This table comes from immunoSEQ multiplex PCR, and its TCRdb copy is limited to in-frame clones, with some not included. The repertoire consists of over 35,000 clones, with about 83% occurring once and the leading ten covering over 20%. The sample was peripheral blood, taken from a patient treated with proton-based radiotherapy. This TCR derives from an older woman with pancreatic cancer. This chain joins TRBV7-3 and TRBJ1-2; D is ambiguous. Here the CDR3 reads CATSYSEGKLYGYTF. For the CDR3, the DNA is TGTGCCACGTCTTACTCGGAAGGGAAGCTCTATGGCTACACCTTC. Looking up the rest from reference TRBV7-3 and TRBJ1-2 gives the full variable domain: GAGVSQTPSNKVTEKGKYVELRCDPISGHTALYWYRQSLGQGPEFLIYFQGTGAADDSGLPNDRFFAVRPEGSVSTLKIQRTERGDSAVYLCATSYSEGKLYGYTFGSGTRLTVV.